These 29 T cell receptor beta chains were sequenced from one sample in a study of blood T cell repertoires in COVID-19. Assay: immunoSEQ multiplex PCR; the TCRdb copy retains only in-frame clones and omits some. The table has 150,000 or so clones, roughly 83% seen once. Sequences were obtained from peripheral blood. The receptors originated from a man aged 18 to 30 with active or convalescent COVID-19.

The rearrangement uses TRBV2 and TRBJ2-3, with a possible D match to TRBD2 (6 bases). With 10 bases removed from V and 0 bases from J, the gap between germline ends came to 14 bases. This CDR3 is 14 amino acids long. The germline CDR1 and CDR2 sequences are SNHLY and FYNNEI. The CDR3 region is CATGTPSSTDTQYF. CDR3 coding DNA: TGTGCCACAGGGACTCCTTCTAGCACAGATACGCAGTATTTT.

In its sample, this clone was seen a few times. CDR3 amino acids: CASSLEHSGNTIYF. CDR3 in DNA: TGTGCCAGCAGCTTAGAACACTCTGGAAACACCATATATTTT. The rearrangement uses TRBV11-2 and TRBJ1-3, with D hard to call. In germline, CDR1 is SGHAT, CDR2 FQNNGV. V gave up 0 bases and J gave up 0 bases, with 3 bases separating them. This CDR3 has 14 amino acids. Using reference TRBV11-2 and TRBJ1-3 for the parts outside the CDR3, the full variable domain is EAGVAQSPRYKIIEKRQSVAFWCNPISGHATLYWYQQILGQGPKLLIQFQNNGVVDDSQLPKDRFSAERLKGVDSTLKIQPAKLEDSAVYLCASSLEHSGNTIYFGEGSWLTVV.

The chain recombines TRBV29-1 with TRBJ2-1, with D hard to call. The CDR3 is 15 amino acids. Trimming stripped 8 bases from V and 4 bases from J, with 21 bases between. In germline, CDR1 is SQVTM, CDR2 ANQGSEA. CDR3 sequence: CSLRLPRDGYNEQFF. In DNA form, the CDR3 reads TGCAGCTTAAGACTGCCTCGAGACGGGTACAATGAGCAGTTCTTC.

In its sample, this clone was seen once. The rearrangement uses TRBV15 and TRBJ2-3, with D hard to call. The CDR3 has 14 residues. Germline V gene data show CDR1 as LNHNV and CDR2 as YYDKDF (reference sequence). The ends were cut back, 0 bases at V and 0 bases at J, with 4 bases in the middle. CDR3 loop: CATSRDLSTDTQYF. CDR3 in DNA: TGTGCCACCAGCAGAGATCTTAGCACAGATACGCAGTATTTT.

The chain couples TRBV7-3 to TRBJ2-3; TRBD1 agrees at 7 bases. Germline trimming cut 2 bases from V and 4 bases from J; bases unmatched to any gene: 12. CDR1 SGHTA and CDR2 FQGTGA come from the germline V gene. The CDR3 has 17 residues. This chain's CDR3 is CASSLFGTTGLADTQYF. CDR3 coding DNA: TGTGCCAGCAGCTTATTCGGGACGACAGGGTTGGCAGATACGCAGTATTTT. The full variable domain, rest sourced from reference TRBV7-3 and TRBJ2-3, is GAGVSQTPSNKVTEKGKYVELRCDPISGHTALYWYRQSLGQGPEFLIYFQGTGAADDSGLPNDRFFAVRPEGSVSTLKIQRTERGDSAVYLCASSLFGTTGLADTQYFGPGTRLTVL.

The chain employs TRBV14 and TRBJ2-1, with D possibly being TRBD2 (6 bases). Germline CDR1 SGHDN, CDR2 FVKESK. V shed 3 bases and J shed 2 bases, with 17 bases lying between them. The CDR3 is 17 residues long. CDR3 region: CASSQRDSRTPYNEQFF. As DNA, the CDR3 is TGTGCCAGCAGCCAGCGGGACTCCCGAACCCCCTACAATGAGCAGTTCTTC.

The chain has TRBV3-1 (or the pseudogene TRBV3-2) and TRBJ1-1; D gene unclear. The length of the CDR3 is 12 residues. The ends were cut back, 1 base at V and 5 bases at J, with 5 bases in the middle. The V gene's germline CDR1 is LGHDT and CDR2 YNNKEL (reference sequence). The CDR3 DNA sequence: TGTGCCAGCAGCCAAGCGGGAACTGAAGCTTTCTTT. Translation gives CASSQAGTEAFF.

CDR3 protein: CASGLEKGEGSTGELFF. Written as DNA, the CDR3 is TGTGCTAGTGGTCTCGAGAAGGGTGAGGGTTCCACCGGGGAGCTGTTTTTT. The chain employs TRBV12-5 and TRBJ2-2; perhaps TRBD2 as D (5 bases). The CDR3 is made up of 17 amino acids. The V gene's germline CDR1 is LGHNT and CDR2 FRNRAP. The V end lost 5 bases, the J end lost 4 bases, and 20 bases lay between the germline ends.

The chain recombines TRBV6-4 with TRBJ2-3; 12 bases fit TRBD2. Trimming cost V 3 bases and J 8 bases; bases outside gene matches: 3. CDR3 length: 14 amino acids. Per the germline V gene, CDR1 is MRHNA and CDR2 is SNTAGT. This CDR3 is CASSELAGGPTQYF. CDR3 sequence (DNA): TGTGCCAGCAGTGAACTAGCGGGAGGACCTACGCAGTATTTT.

CDR3 bases: TGTGCCATCAGTGCCGCGACTAGGTCCTACGAGCAGTACTTC. It specifies CAISAATRSYEQYF. The gene calls are TRBV10-3 and TRBJ2-7, with a tentative D call TRBD2 (6 bases). Germline V CDR1 and CDR2: ENHRY, SYGVKD. CDR3 length equals 14 residues. V lost 4 bases and J lost 1, with 11 bases in between.

The chain uses TRBV20-1 and TRBJ2-7; tentative D call: TRBD1 (5 bases). CDR3 length: 11 amino acids. Germline V gene sequence: CDR1 DFQATT, CDR2 SNEGSKA (reference sequence). Trimming took off 6 bases at V and 1 base at J, with 7 bases between the two ends. Here the CDR3 reads CSAKGSYEQYF. The CDR3 nucleotides read TGCAGTGCGAAGGGGTCCTACGAGCAGTACTTC.

A few counts support this clone. This sequence joins TRBV30 and TRBJ1-1; D might be TRBD1 (5 bases). This CDR3 region has 14 residues. Germline V lookup: CDR1 GTSNPN, CDR2 SVGIG (reference sequence). V was pared by 2 bases and J by 0 bases, with 10 bases between. In DNA, the CDR3 is TGTGCCTGGAGTACGGGACTTGTGAACACTGAAGCTTTCTTT. Translated: CAWSTGLVNTEAFF.

This clone showed up just once. The gene calls are TRBV6-5 and TRBJ2-5; D is unresolved. CDR1 and CDR2 (germline): MNHEY, SVGAGI. The V and J ends lost 5 bases and 5 bases respectively, with 18 bases between them. The CDR3 has 15 amino acids. This CDR3 reads CASSRPSYTTETQYF. CDR3 bases: TGTGCCAGCAGTCGTCCTAGTTATACCACGGAGACCCAGTACTTC.

This clone is a singleton in its sample. The chain uses TRBV1 and TRBJ2-7; the table gives TRBD2 as D, unverified against the DNA. TRBV1 is a pseudogene locus. This CDR3 has 17 residues. The CDR3 reads CTSSRSGRSLSSYEQYF. DNA for the CDR3: TGCACCAGCAGCCGTAGCGGGAGATCCCTGAGCTCCTACGAGCAGTACTTC.

The V and J genes are TRBV19 and TRBJ1-4, with D possibly matching TRBD1 (6 bases). Germline assignment: CDR1 LNHDA and CDR2 SQIVND (reference sequence). This CDR3 is 17 amino acids long. Trimming took 4 bases from V and 4 from J, leaving 19 bases between them. In nucleotides, the CDR3 is TGTGCCAGTAGTAAAAGACCGGGACAAATTTATAATGAAAAACTGTTTTTT. It yields the protein CASSKRPGQIYNEKLFF.

This chain connects TRBV12-3 or TRBV12-4 to TRBJ2-1, with TRBD1 matching 7 bases. With V trimmed by 5 bases and J by 8 bases, 3 bases remained unmatched. There are 12 residues in the CDR3. CDR3 residues: CASSPGGYEQFF. For the CDR3, the DNA is TGTGCCAGCAGTCCAGGGGGATATGAGCAGTTCTTC.

For the CDR3, the DNA is TGTGCCAGCAGCTTAGTATACTTACTAGCGAACACCGGGGAGCTGTTTTTT. It encodes CASSLVYLLANTGELFF. This chain connects TRBV5-8 to TRBJ2-2; D may be TRBD2 (5 bases). The CDR3 has 17 residues. The V gene's germline CDR1 is SGHTS and CDR2 YDEGEE. Trimming shortened V by 2 bases and J by 0 bases, and 14 bases separated the two germline ends.

This clone was seen only once. The chain recombines TRBV4-1 with TRBJ1-2, with D hard to call. V was trimmed by 1 base and J by 8 bases, leaving 14 bases between them. This CDR3 spans 14 amino acids. Germline assignment: CDR1 MGHRA and CDR2 YSYEKL. In nucleotides, the CDR3 is TGCGCCAGCAGCCAAGGGCCCTCCCTCCAAGGCTACACCTTC. It is translated as CASSQGPSLQGYTF.

This chain uses TRBV7-9 with TRBJ2-3, with 7 bases lining up with TRBD2. The germline V gene encodes CDR1 SEHNR and CDR2 FQNEAQ (reference sequence). V trimming: 1 base; J trimming: 0 bases; junction bases outside the gene matches: 10. This CDR3 comprises 18 residues. The CDR3 reads CASSLGRSSGTSTDTQYF. The CDR3 DNA reads TGTGCCAGCAGCTTAGGAAGATCTAGCGGTACTAGCACAGATACGCAGTATTTT. Using reference TRBV7-9 and TRBJ2-3 for the parts outside the CDR3, the full variable domain is DTGVSQNPRHKITKRGQNVTFRCDPISEHNRLYWYRQTLGQGPEFLTYFQNEAQLEKSRLLSDRFSAERPKGSFSTLEIQRTEQGDSAMYLCASSLGRSSGTSTDTQYFGPGTRLTVL.

V gene TRBV7-2 combines with J gene TRBJ1-1, with unresolved D. Trimming took off 2 bases at V and 11 bases at J, with 9 bases between the two ends. The CDR3 runs 11 residues. The germline V gene encodes CDR1 SGHTA and CDR2 FQGNSA. In DNA, the CDR3 is TGTGCCAGCAGCTTACAAAGCTACGCTTTCTTT. Encoded protein: CASSLQSYAFF.

The chain is built from TRBV2 and TRBJ2-2, with 8 bases that match TRBD2. V was pared by 3 bases and J by 4 bases, with 10 bases of the junction left unmatched. This CDR3 comprises 17 residues. Germline V gene lookup returns CDR1 SNHLY and CDR2 FYNNEI. The CDR3 sequence: CASSEYRGRSGTGELFF. For the CDR3, the DNA is TGTGCCAGCAGTGAGTACCGCGGGAGGAGCGGCACCGGGGAGCTGTTTTTT.

The chain carries TRBV28 and TRBJ2-1; 11 positions agree with TRBD2. The CDR3 has 17 residues. Germline-derived CDR1 and CDR2 are MDHEN and SYDVKM. With V trimmed by 7 bases and J by 2 bases, 10 bases remained unmatched. The CDR3 loop reads CASTSGLAGGPYNEQFF. The DNA of the CDR3 is TGTGCCAGCACCTCGGGGCTAGCGGGAGGCCCCTACAATGAGCAGTTCTTC.

The chain combines TRBV5-1 with TRBJ2-3, with 12 bases identical to TRBD2. Germline CDR1 and CDR2: SGHRS and YFSETQ. The V gene end was trimmed by 4 bases and the J gene end by 5 bases; junction bases not matched to a gene: 8. The CDR3 is made up of 16 amino acids. CDR3 DNA sequence: TGCGCCAGCAGCCGCTGGACTAGCGGGGTGGAAGATACGCAGTATTTT. Its translation is CASSRWTSGVEDTQYF.

This clone was found a few times. The chain carries TRBV3-1 (or the pseudogene TRBV3-2) and TRBJ2-2; TRBD1 aligns across 10 bases. The CDR3 loop spans 16 amino acids. J lost 6 bases, V lost 1 base, and 5 bases had no gene match. CDR1 and CDR2 from the germline V gene are LGHDT and YNNKEL (reference sequence). The CDR3 protein is CASSQVSGQGAGELFF. In DNA, the CDR3 is TGTGCCAGCAGCCAAGTCAGCGGACAGGGGGCCGGGGAGCTGTTTTTT.

A single count supports this clone. The chain employs TRBV6-5 and TRBJ1-2; 7 bases are shared with TRBD1. The V segment lost 7 bases and the J segment 0 bases; nucleotides outside the gene matches: 5. The germline V gene encodes CDR1 MNHEY and CDR2 SVGAGI. This CDR3 comprises 14 residues. CDR3 in DNA: TGTGCCAGCATGACAGGACAGGCTAACTATGGCTACACCTTC. This sequence encodes CASMTGQANYGYTF.

The gene calls are TRBV4-2 and TRBJ2-3, with D possibly being TRBD2 (6 bases). The germline V and J ends were trimmed by 10 bases and 2 bases, with 19 bases remaining between them. This CDR3 is built from 15 residues. CDR1 and CDR2 (germline): LGHNA, YNFKEQ. The CDR3 DNA follows: TGTGCCACCCAGATCGGGGGTGCACCCACAGATACGCAGTATTTT. It codes for CATQIGGAPTDTQYF.

The rearrangement links TRBV2 to TRBJ1-5; TRBD1 is a possible D gene (6 bases). Looked up from germline, CDR1 is SNHLY and CDR2 is FYNNEI. V was cut by 8 bases and J by 6 bases, with 23 bases left in between. CDR3 length equals 16 residues. The CDR3 DNA is TGTGCCAGCGGCCTAACGGGGGGCGCTATACTTCAGCCCCAGCATTTT. Amino acid sequence: CASGLTGGAILQPQHF.

In this sample, this clone turned up once. V and J are TRBV9 and TRBJ2-6; weak D call: TRBD1 (5 bases). The length of the CDR3 is 19 residues. Trimming left V 0 bases short and J 0 bases short, with 16 bases between. Germline V gives CDR1 SGDLS, CDR2 YYNGEE. The CDR3 is CASSVASQGLASGANVLTF. In DNA form, the CDR3 reads TGTGCCAGCAGCGTAGCGTCCCAGGGTCTGGCCTCTGGGGCCAACGTCCTGACTTTC. Using reference TRBV9 and TRBJ2-6 for the parts outside the CDR3, the full variable domain is DSGVTQTPKHLITATGQRVTLRCSPRSGDLSVYWYQQSLDQGLQFLIQYYNGEERAKGNILERFSAQQFPDLHSELNLSSLELGDSALYFCASSVASQGLASGANVLTFGAGSRLTVL.

This clone was seen only once. The chain is built from TRBV4-1 and TRBJ2-7, with D possibly TRBD1 on 6 matching bases. Trimming took 5 bases from V and 0 from J, leaving 17 bases between them. The CDR3 spans 16 residues. Germline CDR1 reads MGHRA; CDR2 reads YSYEKL. The CDR3 spells CASSSPLGRGSYEQYF. Written as DNA, the CDR3 is TGCGCCAGCAGCAGCCCCTTGGGCAGGGGCTCCTACGAGCAGTACTTC.